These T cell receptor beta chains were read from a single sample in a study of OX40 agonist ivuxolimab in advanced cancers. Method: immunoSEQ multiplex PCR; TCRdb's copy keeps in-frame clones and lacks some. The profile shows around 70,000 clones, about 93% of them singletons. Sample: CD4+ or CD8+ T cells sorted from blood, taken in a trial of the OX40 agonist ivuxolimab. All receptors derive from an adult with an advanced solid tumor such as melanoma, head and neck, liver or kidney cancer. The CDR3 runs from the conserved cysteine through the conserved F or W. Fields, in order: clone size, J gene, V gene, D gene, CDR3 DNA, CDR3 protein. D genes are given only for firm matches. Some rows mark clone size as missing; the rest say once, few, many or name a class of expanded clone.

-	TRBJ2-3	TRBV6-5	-	TGTGCCAGCACCAAACCGGGCACAGATACGCAGTATTTT	CASTKPGTDTQYF
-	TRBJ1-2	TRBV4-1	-	TGCGCCAGCAGCCAAATGGTGGCGGGCGCGGGCTATGGCTACACCTTC	CASSQMVAGAGYGYTF
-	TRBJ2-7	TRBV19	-	TGTGCCAGTAGTATACCTGGAAACTACGAGCAGTACTTC	CASSIPGNYEQYF
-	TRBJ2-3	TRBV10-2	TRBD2	TGCGCCAGCAGTGAGTTCTGGGGGGGGGTTAGCACAGATACGCAGTATTTT	CASSEFWGGVSTDTQYF
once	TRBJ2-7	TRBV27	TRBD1	TGTGCCAGCACTCTTTTGGCGGGGGACAGGGGCTCTCACGAGCAGTACTTC	CASTLLAGDRGSHEQYF
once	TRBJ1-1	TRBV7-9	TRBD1	TGTGCCAGCAGCTCCCCCCAGACAGGGGTGAACACTGAAGCTTTCTTT	CASSSPQTGVNTEAFF
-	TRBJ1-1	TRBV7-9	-	TGTGCCAGCAGCTTAGACGCAGGGACTGAAGCTTTCTTT	CASSLDAGTEAFF
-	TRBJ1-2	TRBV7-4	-	TGTGCCAGCAGCTCTAGGGTAGCTCGAAAGACCTATGGCTACACCTTC	CASSSRVARKTYGYTF
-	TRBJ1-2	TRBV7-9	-	TGTGCCAGCAGCCTTGGACAGACCTATGGCTACACCTTC	CASSLGQTYGYTF
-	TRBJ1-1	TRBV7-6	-	TGTGCCAGCAGCTTAGAACAGATCATGAACACTGAAGCTTTCTTT	CASSLEQIMNTEAFF
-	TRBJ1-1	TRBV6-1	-	TGTGCCAGCAGTGAAGATAGCGCCCTGGCGGGACACAGGCTGGGGGTGAACACTGAAGCTTTCTTT	CASSEDSALAGHRLGVNTEAFF
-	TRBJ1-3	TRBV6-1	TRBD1	TGTGCCAGCAGTGGCACAGGGGCTAGCTCTGGAAACACCATATATTTT	CASSGTGASSGNTIYF
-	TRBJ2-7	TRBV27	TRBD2	TGTGCCAGCAGTTTTGCTTTTTCGGGGGGGCTTGACTACGAGCAGTACTTC	CASSFAFSGGLDYEQYF
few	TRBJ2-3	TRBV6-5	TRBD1	TGTGCCAGCAGTTACGGGACAGGGGGCGCAGATACGCAGTATTTT	CASSYGTGGADTQYF
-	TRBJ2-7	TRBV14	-	TGTGCCAGCAGCCAACATATTATCGATAGGCGCTCCTACGAGCAGTACTTC	CASSQHIIDRRSYEQYF
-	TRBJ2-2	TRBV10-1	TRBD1	TGCGCCAGCAGAAAATATTCCCCGGGACAGGGCCACACCGGGGAGCTGTTTTTT	CASRKYSPGQGHTGELFF
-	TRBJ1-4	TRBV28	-	TGTGCCAGCAGGAGCAGGATCTACAATGAAAAACTGTTTTTT	CASRSRIYNEKLFF
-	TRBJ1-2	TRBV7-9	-	TGTGCCAGCAGCCAACAGAATCGGGATGGCTACACCTTC	CASSQQNRDGYTF
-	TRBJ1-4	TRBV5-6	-	TGTGCCAGCAGCTTGGCAGGGGACGAAAAACTGTTTTTT	CASSLAGDEKLFF
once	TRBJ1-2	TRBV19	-	TGTGCCAGTAGTATAGTGAGGGGGGGAGACGGCTACACCTTC	CASSIVRGGDGYTF
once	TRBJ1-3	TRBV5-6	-	TGTGCCAGCAGCTACTCGGCCTATGGAAACACCATATATTTT	CASSYSAYGNTIYF
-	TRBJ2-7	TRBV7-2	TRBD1	TGTGCCAGCACCTTTTCTTGGACAGGGATCTACGAGCAGTACTTC	CASTFSWTGIYEQYF
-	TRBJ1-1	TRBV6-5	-	TGTGCCAGCAGTTACCCCCCTGAAGCTTTCTTT	CASSYPPEAFF
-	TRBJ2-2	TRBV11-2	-	TGTGCCAGCAAACCGATCAACACCGGGGAGCTGTTTTTT	CASKPINTGELFF
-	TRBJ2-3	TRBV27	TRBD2	TGTGCCAGCAGTCCATGGACTAGCGGGGGGGCGCAAGATACGCAGTATTTT	CASSPWTSGGAQDTQYF
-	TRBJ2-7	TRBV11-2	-	TGTGCCAGCAGCCCTGGGTGGGGTCCCACGAACGAGCAGTACTTC	CASSPGWGPTNEQYF
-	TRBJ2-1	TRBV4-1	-	TGCGCCAGCAGCCAAGATAAGGGGGGGAATGAGCAGTTCTTC	CASSQDKGGNEQFF
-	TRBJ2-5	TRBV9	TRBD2	TGTGCCAGCAGCCCTCGGACTAGCGGGGGGCTAAACCAAGAGACCCAGTACTTC	CASSPRTSGGLNQETQYF
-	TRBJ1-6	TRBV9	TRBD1	TGTGCCAGCAGCGTAGCTGGACAGGGGGCTTCACCCCTCCACTTT	CASSVAGQGASPLHF
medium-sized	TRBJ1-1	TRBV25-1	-	TGTGCCAGCAGCTTAGGAACTGAAGCTTTCTTT	CASSLGTEAFF
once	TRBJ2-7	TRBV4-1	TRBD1	TGCGCCAGCAGCCAAAGCCCATGGACAGGGAATAACTACGAGCAGTACTTC	CASSQSPWTGNNYEQYF
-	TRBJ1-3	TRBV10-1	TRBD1	TGCGCCAGCAGTGAGTCAGATGGACAGGTAGGATCTGGAAACACCATATATTTT	CASSESDGQVGSGNTIYF
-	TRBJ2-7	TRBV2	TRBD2	TGTGCCAGCAGTGAAATTCCTGGGACTAGCGGGGGGGCCCCCTACGAGCAGTACTTC	CASSEIPGTSGGAPYEQYF
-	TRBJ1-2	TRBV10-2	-	TGCGCCAGCAGTGAAGGGGCTCAGAGGGGCTACACCTTC	CASSEGAQRGYTF
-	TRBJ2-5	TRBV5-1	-	-	CASSPDLFGPETQYF
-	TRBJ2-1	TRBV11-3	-	TGTGCCAGCAGCTGGAACCCCTACAATGAGCAGTTCTTC	CASSWNPYNEQFF
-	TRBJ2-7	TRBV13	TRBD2	TGTGCCAGCAGCCCCCGGACTAGTAGATCCTACGAGCAGTACTTC	CASSPRTSRSYEQYF
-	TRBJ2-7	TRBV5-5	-	TGTGCCAGCAGCGCGGAGACAGTAGCCGCCTACGAGCAGTACTTC	CASSAETVAAYEQYF